This entry lists 2 T cell receptor beta chains sequenced from one sample in a study of ipilimumab plus nivolumab after autologous stem cell transplantation. TCRdb's copy holds only in-frame clones and misses some; the assay was immunoSEQ multiplex PCR. Here the sample spans 20,000 to 25,000 clones, around 74% being singletons. The source was PBMCs, collected in a trial of ipilimumab plus nivolumab as post-transplant consolidation. The receptors shown here come from a male donor with diffuse large B-cell lymphoma.

This chain links TRBV5-4 with TRBJ2-7, with 8 nucleotides matching TRBD2. The CDR3 runs 13 residues. Germline CDR1 and CDR2: SGHNT and YYREEE (reference sequence). V shed 0 bases and J 7 bases; nucleotides not matched to a gene: 3. The CDR3 protein is CASSLAGGEEQYF. In DNA form, the CDR3 reads TGTGCCAGCAGCTTGGCGGGGGGGGAAGAGCAGTACTTC.

The rearrangement uses TRBV2 and TRBJ2-2; D remains ambiguous. This CDR3 comprises 16 residues. CDR1 SNHLY and CDR2 FYNNEI come from the germline V gene. V gave up 6 bases and J gave up 3 bases, with 17 bases separating them. For the CDR3, the DNA is TGTGCCAGCAGAGCTCGGGCATCAAAAGACACCGGGGAGCTGTTTTTT. This sequence encodes CASRARASKDTGELFF. The full variable domain, rest sourced from reference TRBV2 and TRBJ2-2, is EPEVTQTPSHQVTQMGQEVILRCVPISNHLYFYWYRQILGQKVEFLVSFYNNEISEKSEIFDDQFSVERPDGSNFTLKIRSTKLEDSAMYFCASRARASKDTGELFFGEGSRLTVL.